Following are 19 T cell receptor beta chains from one sample sequenced in a study of CD8 T cells in Susac syndrome. The RNA input was about 0.5 to 1 ug, and it was reverse transcribed with random hexamers. TCRdb fed the immunoSEQ multiplex PCR reads into MiXCR, producing one record per CDR3 protein. The sample gives 200,000 or so distinct CDR3 sequences, about 94% of which show up once; approximately 0.09% is in the top ten. What was sequenced was CD4+ T cells from PBMCs. The receptors derive from a human donor with multiple sclerosis.

The CDR3 nucleotides read TGCAGTGCTAGCGAGGACCCCGCCTTTGGCTACACCTTC. Translation: CSASEDPAFGYTF. This sequence joins TRBV20-1 and TRBJ1-2; D is undetermined. The CDR3 totals 13 residues. V dropped 3 bases and J dropped 7 bases, with 15 bases sitting between them. Germline lookup yields CDR1 DFQATT and CDR2 SNEGSKA (reference sequence).

The chain recombines TRBV7-9 with TRBJ2-7; D is tentatively TRBD1 or TRBD2 (5 bases each). Germline loops: CDR1 SEHNR, CDR2 FQNEAQ (reference sequence). Between the trimmed V and J ends, which lost 8 bases and 5 bases, there was a span of 16 bases. This CDR3 has 13 amino acids. CDR3 region: CASAGDGVDEQYF. CDR3 DNA sequence: TGTGCCAGCGCTGGGGACGGGGTCGACGAGCAGTACTTC.

This clonotype was recorded once. This chain links TRBV4-2 with TRBJ2-7, with 9 bases aligning to TRBD2. The CDR3 runs 17 residues. Germline V CDR1 and CDR2: LGHNA, YNFKEQ. Trimming cost V 0 bases and J 4 bases; bases outside gene matches: 10. The CDR3 DNA follows: TGTGCCAGCAGCCAAGATCGTGCGGGGGGGCTCAGGTACGAGCAGTACTTC. This sequence encodes CASSQDRAGGLRYEQYF.

The chain carries TRBV2 and TRBJ2-1; 8 positions agree with TRBD1. The J segment lost 9 bases and the V segment lost 2 bases, leaving 15 bases of the junction unmatched. This CDR3 comprises 17 residues. CDR1 and CDR2 (germline): SNHLY, FYNNEI. CDR3 in DNA: TGTGCCAGCAGTGAATCCCGGACAGGGCTTGGGGGAGGTGAGCAGTTCTTC. It yields the protein CASSESRTGLGGGEQFF.

The V and J genes are TRBV4-1 and TRBJ2-1, with D perhaps TRBD2 (5 bases). The CDR3 is made up of 13 amino acids. CDR1 is MGHRA, CDR2 YSYEKL, per germline. V gave up 3 bases and J gave up 11 bases, with 14 bases separating them. The CDR3 nucleotides read TGCGCCAGCAGCCAGCTGGCGGGTCCCAAGCAGTTCTTC. This sequence encodes CASSQLAGPKQFF.

The rearrangement uses TRBV20-1 and TRBJ2-7, with TRBD2 identical over 8 bases. The CDR3 has 15 amino acids. With 4 bases clipped from V and 2 bases from J, the junction kept 10 bases outside the gene matches. Germline V gives CDR1 DFQATT, CDR2 SNEGSKA (reference sequence). Here the CDR3 DNA reads TGCAGTGCTAACCCCGCGGGAGGCGGGACCTACGAGCAGTACTTC. Translating gives CSANPAGGGTYEQYF.

The chain recombines TRBV2 with TRBJ2-5; weak D call: TRBD1 (6 bases). The CDR3 is 15 amino acids. V was trimmed by 7 bases and J by 1 base, leaving 16 bases between them. Germline CDR1 SNHLY, CDR2 FYNNEI. CDR3 region: CASTQLTGLQETQYF. DNA of the CDR3: TGTGCCAGCACCCAACTGACAGGCCTCCAAGAGACCCAGTACTTC.

The chain links TRBV28 to TRBJ2-5, with a tentative D call TRBD2 (6 bases). Trimming left V 10 bases short and J 4 bases short, with 13 bases between. CDR1 MDHEN and CDR2 SYDVKM come from the germline V gene. The CDR3 consists of 12 residues. The DNA for the CDR3 is TGTGCCACCTCGGTGGGGGGAGAGACCCAGTACTTC. Translated, it gives CATSVGGETQYF. The whole variable domain, filled in from reference TRBV28 and TRBJ2-5, reads DVKVTQSSRYLVKRTGEKVFLECVQDMDHENMFWYRQDPGLGLRLIYFSYDVKMKEKGDIPEGYSVSREKKERFSLILESASTNQTSMYLCATSVGGETQYFGPGTRLLVL.

The rearrangement links TRBV19 to TRBJ1-2, with 10 nucleotides matching TRBD1. V lost 6 bases and J lost 8; bases outside the gene matches: 6. Germline V lookup: CDR1 LNHDA, CDR2 SQIVND (reference sequence). This CDR3 has 13 amino acids. CDR3 sequence reads: CASRDRGSHGYTF. The CDR3 DNA reads as TGTGCCAGTAGGGACAGGGGGTCTCACGGCTACACCTTC.

The chain has TRBV10-2 and TRBJ2-4; TRBD1 agrees at 10 bases. J was trimmed by 0 bases and V by 2 bases; bases with no gene match: 13. The length of the CDR3 is 20 residues. CDR1 WSHSY and CDR2 SAAADI come from the germline V gene. CDR3: CASSELRGQGILRAKNIQYF. DNA for the CDR3: TGCGCCAGCAGTGAGCTGAGGGGACAGGGGATCCTAAGAGCCAAAAACATTCAGTACTTC.

The chain is built from TRBV20-1 and TRBJ1-2; possibly TRBD1 for D (6 bases). This CDR3 spans 14 amino acids. Trimming shortened V by 6 bases and J by 7 bases, and 21 bases separated the two germline ends. Germline loops: CDR1 DFQATT, CDR2 SNEGSKA (reference sequence). As DNA, the CDR3 is TGCAGTGCGTACCTTGGGGGGGGCGCGAGTGGCTACACCTTC. It translates to CSAYLGGGASGYTF.

V and J are TRBV5-4 and TRBJ2-3; 10 bases align to TRBD2. With V trimmed by 1 base and J by 1 base, 3 bases remained unmatched. This CDR3 has 16 amino acids. Germline-derived CDR1 and CDR2 are SGHNT and YYREEE (reference sequence). CDR3 nucleotide sequence: TGTGCCAGCAGCTTGAAGCGGGGGGGCCGCACAGATACGCAGTATTTT. As protein: CASSLKRGGRTDTQYF.

The J gene is TRBJ2-3, the V gene TRBV30; D is uncertain. Trimming pared 2 bases from V and 2 bases from J, leaving 14 bases between. The CDR3 sequence is 15 residues long. Germline lookup yields CDR1 GTSNPN and CDR2 SVGIG (reference sequence). CDR3 sequence (DNA): TGTGCCTGGAGTACCCCCGGACCAGCCACAGATACGCAGTATTTT. This encodes CAWSTPGPATDTQYF.

This chain links TRBV20-1 with TRBJ2-3; the D gene is possibly TRBD2 (5 bases). The germline V gene has CDR1 DFQATT and CDR2 SNEGSKA (reference sequence). The ends were cut back, 6 bases at V and 5 bases at J, with 18 bases in the middle. CDR3 length: 14 amino acids. This chain's CDR3 is CSALIPEGGDTQYF. CDR3 sequence (DNA): TGCAGTGCCCTTATCCCAGAGGGTGGAGATACGCAGTATTTT.

The rearrangement joins TRBV10-3 to TRBJ1-2, with 7 nucleotides matching TRBD1. CDR3 length: 12 residues. The germline CDR1 and CDR2 sequences are ENHRY and SYGVKD. V was pared by 10 bases and J by 7 bases, with 9 bases of the junction left unmatched. CDR3 sequence: CATAQGVRGYTF. For the CDR3, the DNA is TGTGCCACTGCCCAGGGGGTTCGTGGCTACACCTTC.

The rearrangement joins TRBV2 to TRBJ2-4; D is perhaps TRBD2 (6 bases). CDR3 length: 17 amino acids. Germline CDR1 is SNHLY and CDR2 is FYNNEI. Deletions cut 1 base from V and 2 bases from J, with 15 bases between. The chain's CDR3 is CASSEGRAPGPKNIQYF. CDR3 bases: TGTGCCAGCAGTGAAGGGAGGGCCCCCGGCCCCAAAAACATTCAGTACTTC.

This chain uses TRBV20-1 with TRBJ2-3; 7 positions match TRBD2. The V gene's germline CDR1 is DFQATT and CDR2 SNEGSKA (reference sequence). Unmatched junction bases numbered 4, after V lost 8 bases and J lost 2 bases. The CDR3 spans 12 residues. CDR3 coding DNA: TGCAGTTCTCGGGGGGACACAGATACGCAGTATTTT. As protein: CSSRGDTDTQYF.

The chain uses TRBV30 and TRBJ2-3; the D gene is possibly TRBD2 (6 bases). The germline V and J ends were trimmed by 2 bases and 0 bases, with 12 bases remaining between them. The CDR3 has 15 amino acids. CDR1 GTSNPN and CDR2 SVGIG come from the germline V gene (reference sequence). In DNA form, the CDR3 reads TGTGCCTGGAGTAATAGCGGAGCTAGCACAGATACGCAGTATTTT. It codes for CAWSNSGASTDTQYF.

The genes are TRBV12-3 or TRBV12-4 and TRBJ1-5; possible D gene TRBD1, 5 bases. The CDR3 covers 13 residues. Trimming cost V 3 bases and J 9 bases, with 12 bases left between them. CDR3 DNA: TGTGCCAGCAGTTTGAGGGACCTGGGGCCCCAGCATTTT. The encoded protein is CASSLRDLGPQHF.